These T cell receptor beta chains were read from a single sample in a study of T cell responses to AZD1222 COVID-19 vaccine. Using immunoSEQ multiplex PCR, the repertoire was profiled, and TCRdb retains in-frame clones only, with some absent. The sample includes 160,000 or so clones, about nine tenths seen only once; the top ten take roughly 6.9%. Sequences were derived from peripheral blood, sampled after recovery from COVID-19. Source of these receptors: an adult who had recovered from COVID-19. CDR3s include the opening cysteine and the closing phenylalanine or tryptophan. Fields, in order: J gene, V gene, clone size, D gene, CDR3 protein, CDR3 DNA. The D gene is left open where the match is weak. Expanded clones are given a class, and other clones once, few, many or no size at all.

j_call: TRBJ1-2; v_call: TRBV5-1; clone_size: NA; d_call: NA; cdr3_aa: CASSLDRVGGYTF; cdr3_nt: TGCGCCAGCAGCTTGGACAGGGTAGGGGGCTACACCTTC
j_call: TRBJ1-5; v_call: TRBV28; clone_size: NA; d_call: TRBD1; cdr3_aa: CASSRTGGYNQPQHF; cdr3_nt: TGTGCCAGCAGCCGGACAGGGGGTTATAATCAGCCCCAGCATTTT
j_call: TRBJ1-2; v_call: TRBV5-1; clone_size: NA; d_call: NA; cdr3_aa: CASSLAVGSYGYTF; cdr3_nt: TGCGCCAGCAGCTTGGCCGTGGGGTCCTATGGCTACACCTTC
j_call: TRBJ2-5; v_call: TRBV7-2; clone_size: NA; d_call: NA; cdr3_aa: CASTPGREQGQETQYF; cdr3_nt: TGTGCCAGCACTCCAGGGCGCGAGCAAGGGCAAGAGACCCAGTACTTC
j_call: TRBJ2-3; v_call: TRBV15; clone_size: NA; d_call: NA; cdr3_aa: CATSIWRDTDTQYF; cdr3_nt: TGTGCCACCAGCATTTGGAGGGATACAGATACGCAGTATTTT
j_call: TRBJ1-2; v_call: TRBV3-1/TRBV3-2; clone_size: NA; d_call: NA; cdr3_aa: CASSPSLAGDYGYTF; cdr3_nt: TGTGCCAGCAGCCCCAGCTTGGCGGGGGACTATGGCTACACCTTC
j_call: TRBJ2-3; v_call: TRBV6-2/TRBV6-3; clone_size: NA; d_call: TRBD2; cdr3_aa: CASSYSGTSGPTDTQYF; cdr3_nt: TGTGCCAGCAGTTACTCAGGGACTAGCGGGCCCACAGATACGCAGTATTTT
j_call: TRBJ1-4; v_call: TRBV11-2; clone_size: NA; d_call: TRBD1; cdr3_aa: CASSLAEGQGARVGEKLFF; cdr3_nt: TGTGCCAGCAGCTTAGCGGAGGGACAGGGGGCCCGGGTGGGTGAAAAACTGTTTTTT
j_call: TRBJ1-1; v_call: TRBV5-1; clone_size: NA; d_call: NA; cdr3_aa: CASSLQVGTDSEAFF; cdr3_nt: TGCGCCAGCAGCCTTCAGGTGGGGACTGACTCTGAAGCTTTCTTT
j_call: TRBJ2-3; v_call: TRBV19; clone_size: once; d_call: TRBD1; cdr3_aa: CASSLQTGGTDTQYF; cdr3_nt: TGTGCCAGTAGTCTCCAGACAGGGGGGACAGATACGCAGTATTTT
j_call: TRBJ1-1; v_call: TRBV7-8; clone_size: NA; d_call: NA; cdr3_aa: CASSARGPPEAFF; cdr3_nt: TGTGCCAGCAGCGCGAGGGGACCCCCTGAAGCTTTCTTT
j_call: TRBJ2-2; v_call: TRBV24-1; clone_size: few; d_call: NA; cdr3_aa: CATSAVGGGTGELFF; cdr3_nt: TGTGCCACCAGTGCGGTGGGGGGTGGCACCGGGGAGCTGTTTTTT
j_call: TRBJ2-5; v_call: TRBV3-1/TRBV3-2; clone_size: few; d_call: NA; cdr3_aa: CASSQAGAAETQYF; cdr3_nt: TGTGCCAGCAGCCAAGCCGGGGCGGCCGAGACCCAGTACTTC